Sequencing of this T cell receptor (beta chain) was carried out in a study of radiation and T cells in renal cell carcinoma. Comments on this clone: Its specificity is unknown.

Overall study findings and caveats: Top tumor clonotypes rose in blood 2 weeks post-radiation, then contracted. Without pretreatment biopsies, baseline tumor clonotype presence was undetermined.

Trimming removed 10 bases from V and 4 bases from J; junction bases left unmatched: 8. The CDR3 covers 13 residues. Germline V gives CDR1 MNHEY, CDR2 SVGAGI. Measured with immunoSEQ multiplex PCR; TCRdb has only the in-frame clones, and not every one. Among roughly 100,000 clones, under 90% were seen once, and the ten largest hold less than 7%. Time point given: baseline pretreatment blood. Treatment given: 15 Gy SBRT to primary tumor, nephrectomy 4 weeks later. Radiation-treated patients gave blood at baseline, week 2 and week 4. Clear cell pathology was present in this patient's renal cell carcinoma.

This chain uses TRBV6-5 with TRBJ2-7; the match to TRBD1 covers 9 bases. The receptor comes from a man between 60 and 75 years old with renal cell carcinoma. Sequenced here: blood, sampled from a patient whose treatment included radiotherapy and nephrectomy. The CDR3 DNA reads as TGTGCCATCGGGACAGGGACAATTTACGAGCAGTACTTC. This sequence encodes CAIGTGTIYEQYF.